The 4 T cell receptor beta chains listed next were all sequenced from one sample in a study of CD8+ T cells in alopecia areata. The treatment: oral pan-JAK inhibitor, 5-10 mg twice daily. Investigators isolated RNA and reverse transcribed it into cDNA to act as the sequencing template. Assay: immunoSEQ multiplex PCR; the TCRdb copy retains only in-frame clones and omits some. The repertoire holds fewer than 250,000 clones, with roughly two fifths as singletons. The input for sequencing was CD4+ T cells sorted from blood, taken at approximately week 30, from a patient treated with tofacitinib. These receptors were obtained from a human donor with alopecia areata.

The chain has TRBV5-6 and TRBJ1-1; 8 bases are shared with TRBD1. Trimming at V came to 0 bases and at J to 0 bases, leaving 7 bases not matched to a gene. Germline V gene data show CDR1 as SGHDT and CDR2 as YYEEEE. The length of the CDR3 is 17 residues. CDR3 sequence: CASSLGQGAIMNTEAFF. CDR3 coding DNA: TGTGCCAGCAGCTTGGGCCAGGGGGCTATTATGAACACTGAAGCTTTCTTT.

This clone was detected a few times. This rearrangement joins TRBV9 to TRBJ2-1, with 9 bases identical to TRBD2. Germline V lookup: CDR1 SGDLS, CDR2 YYNGEE. This CDR3 comprises 14 residues. With 0 bases clipped from V and 10 bases from J, the junction kept 5 bases outside the gene matches. CDR3 loop: CASSVEIAGEEQFF. CDR3 coding DNA: TGTGCCAGCAGCGTAGAAATAGCGGGAGAGGAGCAGTTCTTC.

This clone was counted a few times. The V gene is TRBV25-1, the J gene TRBJ2-3; the match to TRBD2 covers 9 bases. In germline, CDR1 is MGHDK, CDR2 SYGVNS. The junction had 9 bases not matched to a gene; V was cut back by 1 base and J by 4 bases. This CDR3 comprises 17 residues. This CDR3 reads CASSEFYRAGGADTQYF. DNA for the CDR3: TGTGCCAGCAGTGAATTTTATCGAGCGGGAGGCGCAGATACGCAGTATTTT.

The gene calls are TRBV18 and TRBJ1-1; D is uncertain. The CDR3 length is 16 residues. In germline, CDR1 is KGHSH, CDR2 LQKENI. The V end was cut by 4 bases, the J end by 0 bases, with 15 bases between. The CDR3 DNA reads as TGTGCCAGCTCACTGACGGGAGCAGTCATGAACACTGAAGCTTTCTTT. This gives the protein CASSLTGAVMNTEAFF.